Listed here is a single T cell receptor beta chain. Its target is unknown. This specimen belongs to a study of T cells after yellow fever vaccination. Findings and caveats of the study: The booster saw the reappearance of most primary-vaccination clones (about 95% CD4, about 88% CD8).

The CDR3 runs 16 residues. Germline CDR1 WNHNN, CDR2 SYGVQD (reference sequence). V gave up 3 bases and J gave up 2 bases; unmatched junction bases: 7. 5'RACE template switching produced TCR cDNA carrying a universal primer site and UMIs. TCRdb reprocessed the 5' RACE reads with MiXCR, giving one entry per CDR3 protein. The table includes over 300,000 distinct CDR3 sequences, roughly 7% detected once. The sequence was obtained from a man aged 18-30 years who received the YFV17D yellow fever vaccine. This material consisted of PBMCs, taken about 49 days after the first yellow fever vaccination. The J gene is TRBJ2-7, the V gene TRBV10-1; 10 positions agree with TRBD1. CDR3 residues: CASSDHGTGVTYEQYF. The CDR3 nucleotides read TGCGCCAGCAGTGACCATGGGACAGGGGTTACCTACGAGCAGTACTTC.